This TCR beta chain was sequenced for a study of blood T cell repertoires in COVID-19. Sequenced by immunoSEQ multiplex PCR; TCRdb stores in-frame clones only, minus some. The sample consists of about 140,000 clones, roughly 79% of them appearing once. Specimen: PBMCs or T cells enriched from blood (not recorded which). This sequence was found in a woman aged 50 to 60 who had recovered from COVID-19.

CDR3 sequence reads: CASSGGGGFLNEQYF. The CDR3, as DNA: TGTGCCAGCAGCGGGGGAGGGGGGTTTTTGAACGAGCAGTACTTC. V gene TRBV28 combines with J gene TRBJ2-7; a possible D gene is TRBD2 (7 bases). The CDR3 runs 15 residues. CDR1 is MDHEN, CDR2 SYDVKM, per germline. V gave up 6 bases and J gave up 5 bases, with 20 bases separating them.